This note documents a single T cell receptor beta chain sequence. No antigen is known for it. These data belong to a study of T cells in tuberculosis. The data were produced by immunoSEQ multiplex PCR, yet TCRdb's version contains in-frame clones alone and is incomplete. The table lists 25,000 to 35,000 clones, approximately 95% of them singletons. Study findings and constraints: Shorter CDR3-alpha in active tuberculosis partly drove smaller distances.

The V gene end was trimmed by 6 bases and the J gene end by 0 bases; junction bases not matched to a gene: 6. Per the germline V gene, CDR1 is KGHSH and CDR2 is LQKENI. The CDR3 runs to 15 residues. V is TRBV18 and J is TRBJ2-5; 8 nucleotides line up with TRBD1. The sequenced sample was PBMCs. The receptor's source is a donor between 10 and 29 years old with latent tuberculosis or without tuberculosis infection. The CDR3 reads CASSTDRANQETQYF. CDR3 bases: TGTGCCAGCTCGACGGACAGGGCCAACCAAGAGACCCAGTACTTC.